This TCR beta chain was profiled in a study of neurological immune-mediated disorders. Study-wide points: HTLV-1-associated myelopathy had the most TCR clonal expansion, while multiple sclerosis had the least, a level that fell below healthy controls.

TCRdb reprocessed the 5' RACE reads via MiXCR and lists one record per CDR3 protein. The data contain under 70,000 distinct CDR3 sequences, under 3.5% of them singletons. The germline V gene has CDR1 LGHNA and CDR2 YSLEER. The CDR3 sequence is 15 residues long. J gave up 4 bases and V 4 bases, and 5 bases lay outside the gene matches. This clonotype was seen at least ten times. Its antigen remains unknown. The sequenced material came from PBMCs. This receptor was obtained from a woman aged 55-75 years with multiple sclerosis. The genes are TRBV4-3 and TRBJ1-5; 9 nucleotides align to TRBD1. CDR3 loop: CASSRTGTGNQPQHF. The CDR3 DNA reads TGCGCCAGCAGCCGAACCGGGACAGGGAATCAGCCCCAGCATTTT.